The clone carrying this T cell receptor (beta chain) was found many times. Its antigen remains unknown. The sample originates from a study of T cell repertoires in cytomegalovirus infection. Study-wide context: Both CMV infection and a matching HLA type were indicated by public TCR beta signatures.

Study-level findings and limits: HLA-C-restricted, CMV-specific TCR beta clonotypes were dominant ex vivo.

V was shortened by 5 bases and J by 7 bases, with 14 bases between the two germline ends. Germline V lookup: CDR1 SGHTA, CDR2 FQGNSA. There are 14 residues in the CDR3. TCRdb reprocessed the reads with MiXCR, giving one entry per CDR3 protein. The table has approximately 250,000 distinct CDR3 sequences, around 8.7% seen once. The rearrangement uses TRBV7-2 and TRBJ2-2, with D possibly being TRBD1 (5 bases). The receptor was isolated from a human donor in good health (CMV status not recorded). Some clones in this sample may be carry-over from other donors' samples. Sequencing was performed on PBMCs. CDR3 DNA: TGTGCCAGCAGCCCCCAAATCAGGGTCGGGGAGCTGTTTTTT. This codes for CASSPQIRVGELFF.